Below are 14 T cell receptor beta chains sequenced from a single sample in a study of neurological immune-mediated disorders. Each CDR3 protein is one row after TCRdb ran MiXCR on the 5' RACE reads. Of about 120,000 distinct CDR3 sequences in the sample, roughly 3.2% were seen once. Input material: PBMCs. The receptors stem from a woman aged 25 to 39 with multiple sclerosis.

This clonotype was detected ten times or more. The J gene is TRBJ1-5, the V gene TRBV20-1; D uncertain. The CDR3 has 15 amino acids. Looked up from germline, CDR1 is DFQATT and CDR2 is SNEGSKA (reference sequence). Trimming took off 1 base at V and 2 bases at J, with 12 bases between the two ends. CDR3 sequence reads: CSARVSEKGNQPQHF. The CDR3 nucleotides are TGCAGTGCTAGAGTGTCGGAAAAGGGCAATCAGCCCCAGCATTTT.

This clonotype was seen repeatedly, ten times or more. The chain links TRBV20-1 to TRBJ2-7; maybe TRBD2 (6 bases). Per germline, CDR1 DFQATT and CDR2 SNEGSKA (reference sequence). Between the trimmed V and J ends, which lost 4 bases and 3 bases, there was a span of 16 bases. This CDR3 comprises 14 residues. This chain's CDR3 is CSAKTAGGVYEQYF. The DNA for the CDR3 is TGCAGTGCTAAAACAGCGGGCGGGGTCTACGAGCAGTACTTC.

This clonotype was seen a few times. One junction end disagrees with the germline gene, perhaps due to a read error. This chain uses TRBV20-1 with TRBJ2-5; TRBD2 might be the D (6 bases). This CDR3 has 12 amino acids. The germline CDR1 and CDR2 sequences are DFQATT and SNEGSKA (reference sequence). DNA for the CDR3: TGCAGTGCTAGAGGGAGGGTGGGGCGAACTGGGTTC. This encodes CSARGRVGRTGF.

This clonotype was detected ten times or more. The chain links TRBV5-5 to TRBJ1-2; maybe TRBD1 (6 bases). Deletions cut 4 bases from V and 4 bases from J, with 17 bases between. The V gene's germline CDR1 is SGHKS and CDR2 YYEKEE (reference sequence). The CDR3 covers 15 residues. CDR3 DNA: TGTGCCAGCAGCCTGGGGACATTTTCTATCTATGGCTACACCTTC. Translating gives CASSLGTFSIYGYTF.

This clonotype turned up a few times. This may be a read error: a much more frequent sequence differs by one nucleotide. This sequence joins TRBV18 and TRBJ2-7; weak D call: TRBD1 (6 bases). The CDR3 is made up of 14 amino acids. Per germline, CDR1 KGHSH and CDR2 LQKENI. CDR3: CVSSPGTGHYEQYF. CDR3 nucleotides: TGTGTCAGCTCACCCGGGACGGGACACTACGAGCAGTACTTC.

This clonotype appeared many times. The chain employs TRBV12-3 or TRBV12-4 and TRBJ2-2; D might be TRBD2 (6 bases). The ends were cut back, 3 bases at V and 3 bases at J, with 11 bases in the middle. The CDR3 totals 15 residues. CDR3 DNA sequence: TGTGCCAGCAGTTTGTGGGGGACTTACACCGGGGAGCTGTTTTTT. Protein: CASSLWGTYTGELFF.

This clonotype was found many times. This sequence joins TRBV5-6 and TRBJ2-1; 8 bases match TRBD2. Losses at the gene ends were 1 base for V and 5 bases for J; bases not matched to a gene: 11. Germline V CDR1 and CDR2: SGHDT, YYEEEE. This CDR3 spans 17 amino acids. The CDR3 DNA is TGTGCCAGCAGCTTGTTCGGGAGGACTAGCTTCAACAATGAGCAGTTCTTC. Translating it yields CASSLFGRTSFNNEQFF.

This clonotype was seen repeatedly, ten times or more. The chain carries TRBV7-6 and TRBJ2-2; D gene unclear. With 5 bases removed from V and 4 bases from J, the gap between germline ends came to 11 bases. CDR1 is SGHVS and CDR2 is FNYEAQ in the germline V gene. This CDR3 is 14 amino acids long. CDR3 sequence (DNA): TGTGCCAGCAGCCCCCTCCTGCTCACCGGGGAGCTGTTTTTT. It codes for CASSPLLLTGELFF.

There are many counts of this clonotype. This chain connects TRBV7-9 to TRBJ2-1; 9 nucleotides line up with TRBD1. Losses at the gene ends were 5 bases for V and 5 bases for J; bases not matched to a gene: 19. CDR1 is SEHNR, CDR2 FQNEAQ, per germline (reference sequence). CDR3 size: 19 residues. The CDR3 nucleotides read TGTGCCAGCAGCCTCCCAAACCTTTCGGACAGGGGAGAGGACAATGAGCAGTTCTTC. It is translated as CASSLPNLSDRGEDNEQFF. The whole variable domain, filled in from reference TRBV7-9 and TRBJ2-1, reads DTGVSQNPRHKITKRGQNVTFRCDPISEHNRLYWYRQTLGQGPEFLTYFQNEAQLEKSRLLSDRFSAERPKGSFSTLEIQRTEQGDSAMYLCASSLPNLSDRGEDNEQFFGPGTRLTVL.

In this sample, this clonotype turned up many times. This sequence joins TRBV11-2 and TRBJ1-2, with 12 bases fitting TRBD1. CDR1 SGHAT and CDR2 FQNNGV come from the germline V gene. The ends lost 5 bases at V and 7 bases at J; junction bases unmatched: 14. This CDR3 contains 17 residues. CDR3 region: CASSHARGTGGFGGYTF. DNA for the CDR3: TGTGCCAGCAGCCATGCACGCGGGACAGGGGGCTTCGGTGGCTACACCTTC.

This clonotype has ten or more counts. The J gene is TRBJ2-1, the V gene TRBV7-9; no clear D. CDR1 is SEHNR and CDR2 is FQNEAQ in the germline V gene (reference sequence). The CDR3 consists of 12 residues. Trimming pared 4 bases from V and 10 bases from J, leaving 11 bases between. DNA for the CDR3: TGTGCCAGCAGCTCCGACCTCGGGGAGCAGTTCTTC. This translates into CASSSDLGEQFF.

This clonotype was found many times. This chain connects TRBV6-5 to TRBJ2-7; 10 bases agree with TRBD1. Germline values: CDR1 MNHEY, CDR2 SVGAGI. The V and J ends lost 2 bases and 8 bases, in that order; junction bases with no gene match: 9. The CDR3 consists of 15 residues. In DNA form, the CDR3 reads TGTGCCAGCAGTTACGGTGACAGGGGGCTCTCTCAGCAGTACTTC. Translation: CASSYGDRGLSQQYF.

The V call is TRBV5-1, the J call TRBJ1-1; 7 bases agree with TRBD1. There are 13 residues in the CDR3. J gave up 8 bases and V 4 bases, and 8 bases lay outside the gene matches. Germline lookup yields CDR1 SGHRS and CDR2 YFSETQ. Written as DNA, the CDR3 is TGCGCCAGCAGCATTCAGACAGGGTGGGAAGCTTTCTTT. Translating it yields CASSIQTGWEAFF.

This clonotype was detected many times. This chain uses TRBV2 with TRBJ2-7; 7 nucleotides agree with TRBD2. The length of the CDR3 is 15 residues. Germline trimming cut 8 bases from V and 4 bases from J; bases unmatched to any gene: 14. Germline CDR1 is SNHLY and CDR2 is FYNNEI. The CDR3 loop is CASLAGENPGYEQYF. CDR3 DNA: TGTGCCAGCTTGGCGGGAGAAAACCCGGGATACGAGCAGTACTTC. The entire variable domain, with the rest obtained from reference TRBV2 and TRBJ2-7, is as follows: EPEVTQTPSHQVTQMGQEVILRCVPISNHLYFYWYRQILGQKVEFLVSFYNNEISEKSEIFDDQFSVERPDGSNFTLKIRSTKLEDSAMYFCASLAGENPGYEQYFGPGTRLTVT.